Below are 2 T cell receptor beta chains sequenced from a single sample in a study of blood T cell repertoires in COVID-19. Produced via immunoSEQ multiplex PCR; TCRdb's table is partial and in-frame only. The sample holds 250,000 or so clones, about 86% seen once. The sample comprised peripheral blood. These receptors were collected from an elderly man with acute or convalescent COVID-19.

J is TRBJ1-1 and V is TRBV27, with a weak D call TRBD1 (6 bases). V was trimmed by 5 bases and J by 2 bases, leaving 15 bases between them. The CDR3 spans 15 residues. The germline V gene has CDR1 MNHEY and CDR2 SMNVEV (reference sequence). The CDR3 is CASSQGQLGNTEAFF. The DNA for the CDR3 is TGTGCCAGCAGTCAGGGACAACTAGGCAACACTGAAGCTTTCTTT.

The rearrangement joins TRBV11-2 to TRBJ2-3, with a tentative D call TRBD1 (5 bases). Per germline, CDR1 SGHAT and CDR2 FQNNGV. The CDR3 has 14 amino acids. Deletions cut 2 bases from V and 5 bases from J, with 11 bases between. The CDR3 region is CASSLRQGGDTQYF. Here the CDR3 DNA reads TGTGCCAGCAGCTTACGGCAGGGCGGAGATACGCAGTATTTT.